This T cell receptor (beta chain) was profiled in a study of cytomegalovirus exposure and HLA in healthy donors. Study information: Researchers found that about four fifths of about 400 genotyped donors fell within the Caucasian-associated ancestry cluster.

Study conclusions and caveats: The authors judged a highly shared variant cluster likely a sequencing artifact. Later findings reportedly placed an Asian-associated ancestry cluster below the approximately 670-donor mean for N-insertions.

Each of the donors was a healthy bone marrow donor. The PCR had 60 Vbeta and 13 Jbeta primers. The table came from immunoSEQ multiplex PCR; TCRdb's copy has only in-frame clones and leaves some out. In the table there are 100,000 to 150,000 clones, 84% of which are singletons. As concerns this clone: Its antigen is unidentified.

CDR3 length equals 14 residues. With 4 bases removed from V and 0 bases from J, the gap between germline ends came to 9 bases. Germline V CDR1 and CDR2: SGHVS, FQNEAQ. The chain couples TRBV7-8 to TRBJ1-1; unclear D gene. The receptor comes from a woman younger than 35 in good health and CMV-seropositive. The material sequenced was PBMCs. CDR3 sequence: CASSYTQMNTEAFF. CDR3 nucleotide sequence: TGTGCCAGCAGCTACACGCAAATGAACACTGAAGCTTTCTTT.